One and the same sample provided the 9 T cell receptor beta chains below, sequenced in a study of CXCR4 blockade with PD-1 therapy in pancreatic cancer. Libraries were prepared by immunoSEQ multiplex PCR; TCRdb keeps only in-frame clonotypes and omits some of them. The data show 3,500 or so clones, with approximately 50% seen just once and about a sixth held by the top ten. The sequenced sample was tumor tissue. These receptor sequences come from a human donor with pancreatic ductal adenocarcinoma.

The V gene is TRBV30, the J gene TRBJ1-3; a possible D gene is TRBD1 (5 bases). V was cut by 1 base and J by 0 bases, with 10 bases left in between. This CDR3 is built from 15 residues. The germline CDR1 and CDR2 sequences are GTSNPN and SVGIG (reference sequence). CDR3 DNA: TGTGCCTGGAGTGCTGGGGCCAACTCTGGAAACACCATATATTTT. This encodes CAWSAGANSGNTIYF.

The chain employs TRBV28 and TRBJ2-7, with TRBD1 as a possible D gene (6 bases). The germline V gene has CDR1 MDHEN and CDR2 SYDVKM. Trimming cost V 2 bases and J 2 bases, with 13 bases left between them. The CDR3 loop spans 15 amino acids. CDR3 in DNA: TGTGCCAGCAGTTTAGCAGGGGCCAGGGCCTACGAGCAGTACTTC. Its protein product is CASSLAGARAYEQYF.

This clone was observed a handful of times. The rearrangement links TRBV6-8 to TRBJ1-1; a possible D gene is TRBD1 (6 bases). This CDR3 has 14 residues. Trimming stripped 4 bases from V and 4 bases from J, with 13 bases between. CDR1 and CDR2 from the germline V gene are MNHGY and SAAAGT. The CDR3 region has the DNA TGTGCCAGCAGTTTGATACAGGGATCCACTGAAGCTTTCTTT. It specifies CASSLIQGSTEAFF.

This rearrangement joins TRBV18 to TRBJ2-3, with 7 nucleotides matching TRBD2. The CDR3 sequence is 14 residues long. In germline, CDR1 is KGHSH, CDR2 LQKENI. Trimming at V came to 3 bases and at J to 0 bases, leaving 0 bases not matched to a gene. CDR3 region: CASSPSGSTDTQYF. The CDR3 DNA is TGTGCCAGCTCACCTAGCGGGAGCACAGATACGCAGTATTTT. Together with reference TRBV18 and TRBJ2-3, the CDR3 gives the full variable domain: NAGVMQNPRHLVRRRGQEARLRCSPMKGHSHVYWYRQLPEEGLKFMVYLQKENIIDESGMPKERFSAEFPKEGPSILRIQQVVRGDSAAYFCASSPSGSTDTQYFGPGTRLTVL.

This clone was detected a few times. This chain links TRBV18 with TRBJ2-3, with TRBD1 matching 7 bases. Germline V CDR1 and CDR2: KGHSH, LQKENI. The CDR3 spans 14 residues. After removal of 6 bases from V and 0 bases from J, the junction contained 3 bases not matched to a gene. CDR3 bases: TGTGCCAGCTCCTCGACAGGGAGCACAGATACGCAGTATTTT. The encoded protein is CASSSTGSTDTQYF.

The CDR3 DNA reads as TGTGCCCCTAGGGGGGCAGGTGGGCTAGCGGGAAATGTGCGGTACTTC. Translated, it gives CAPRGAGGLAGNVRYF. The chain couples TRBV14 to TRBJ2-4; 9 nucleotides match TRBD2. The ends lost 11 bases at V and 15 bases at J; junction bases unmatched: 26. Germline CDR1 SGHDN, CDR2 FVKESK. The CDR3 is 16 residues long.

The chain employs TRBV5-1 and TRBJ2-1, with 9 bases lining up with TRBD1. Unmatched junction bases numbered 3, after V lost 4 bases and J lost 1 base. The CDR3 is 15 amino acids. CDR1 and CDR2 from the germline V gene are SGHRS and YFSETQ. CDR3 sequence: CASSGGQGSYNEQFF. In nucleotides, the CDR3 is TGCGCCAGCAGCGGGGGACAGGGTTCCTACAATGAGCAGTTCTTC.

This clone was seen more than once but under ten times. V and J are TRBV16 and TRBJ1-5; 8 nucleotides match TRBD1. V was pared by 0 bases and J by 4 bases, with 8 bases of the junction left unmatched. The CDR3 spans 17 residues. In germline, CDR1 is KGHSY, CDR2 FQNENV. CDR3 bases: TGTGCCAGCAGCCAATCGTTTGACAGGGGCGGGAATCAGCCCCAGCATTTT. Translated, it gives CASSQSFDRGGNQPQHF. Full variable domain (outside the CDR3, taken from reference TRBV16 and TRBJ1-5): GEEVAQTPKHLVRGEGQKAKLYCAPIKGHSYVFWYQQVLKNEFKFLISFQNENVFDETGMPKERFSAKCLPNSPCSLEIQATKLEDSAVYFCASSQSFDRGGNQPQHFGDGTRLSIL.

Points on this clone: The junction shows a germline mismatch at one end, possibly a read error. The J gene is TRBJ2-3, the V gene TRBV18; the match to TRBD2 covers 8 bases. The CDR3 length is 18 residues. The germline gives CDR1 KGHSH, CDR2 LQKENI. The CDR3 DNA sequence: TGTGCCAGCTCCCCACGGCCCCCGGCGGGAGGTAGTGGAGATACGCAGTATTTT. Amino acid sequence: CASSPRPPAGGSGDTQYF.